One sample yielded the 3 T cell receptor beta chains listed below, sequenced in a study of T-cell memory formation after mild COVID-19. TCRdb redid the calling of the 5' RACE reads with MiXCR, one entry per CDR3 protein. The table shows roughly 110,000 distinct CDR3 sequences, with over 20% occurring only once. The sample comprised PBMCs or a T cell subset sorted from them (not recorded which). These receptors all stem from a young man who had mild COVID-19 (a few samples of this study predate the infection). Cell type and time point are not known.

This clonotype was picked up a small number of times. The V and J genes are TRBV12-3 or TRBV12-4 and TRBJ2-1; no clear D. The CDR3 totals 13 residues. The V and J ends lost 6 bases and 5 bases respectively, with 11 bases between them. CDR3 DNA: TGTGCCAGCAGGAAACCAACCCACAATGAGCAGTTCTTC. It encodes CASRKPTHNEQFF.

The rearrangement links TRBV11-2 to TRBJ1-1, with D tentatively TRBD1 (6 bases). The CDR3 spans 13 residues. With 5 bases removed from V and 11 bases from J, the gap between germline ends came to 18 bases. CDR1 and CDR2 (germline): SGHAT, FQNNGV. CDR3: CASSTPGHREAFF. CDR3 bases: TGTGCCAGCAGCACGCCGGGACACCGGGAGGCTTTCTTT.

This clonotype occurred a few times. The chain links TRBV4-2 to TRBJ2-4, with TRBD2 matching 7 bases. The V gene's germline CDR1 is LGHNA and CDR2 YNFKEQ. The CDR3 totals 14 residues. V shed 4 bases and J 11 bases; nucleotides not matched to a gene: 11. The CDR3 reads CASSPTGGGLVQYF. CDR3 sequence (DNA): TGTGCCAGCAGCCCAACTGGGGGGGGTTTAGTTCAGTACTTC.